This TCR beta chain was sequenced in a study of blood T cell repertoires in COVID-19. Study-wide background: COVID-19 samples, acute and convalescent, were from the United States, Italy and Spain. Nucleic acid was either cDNA or gDNA, and it came from T cells, B-cell-depleted T cells, or PBMCs.

As handled by the study authors: Scientists estimated how many nucleated cells there were by amplifying reference gene primers. Produced via immunoSEQ multiplex PCR; TCRdb's table is partial and in-frame only. That table supplies the V and J calls and clone size; D and trimming were determined from the DNA. Of about 320,000 clones listed, about four fifths are singletons. Germline-derived CDR1 and CDR2 are LGHNA and YSLEER. The CDR3 loop spans 13 amino acids. Deletions cut 1 base from V and 15 bases from J, with 15 bases between. The rearrangement joins TRBV4-3 to TRBJ1-4, with D perhaps TRBD1 (5 bases). This TCR derives from a woman between 50 and 59 years old with acute or convalescent COVID-19. The sample comprised peripheral blood. CDR3 bases: TGCGCCAGCAGCCAAGTCCGGGACGGGGGATTGTTTTTT. This codes for CASSQVRDGGLFF.